The text below deals with one T cell receptor (beta chain). The antigen is undetermined. Sequencing used immunoSEQ multiplex PCR; TCRdb keeps in-frame clones, though not all of them. The sample has about 12,000 clones; around three fifths are singletons. CDR1 and CDR2 (germline): SGHDT, YYEEEE. V was cut by 0 bases and J by 6 bases, with 16 bases left in between. There are 17 residues in the CDR3. The sample is drawn from a study of chemoradiotherapy in HPV16-positive cancers. Study overall: Candidate HPV-specific T-cell clones and common TCR motifs came from functional assays in two HPV16-positive patients.

The study's findings and limits: HPV-specific T cells were functionally defined from only a couple of HPV16-positive patients. During treatment, candidate HPV-specific clones and E7-related motifs expanded in tumor.

This receptor was obtained from a human donor with HPV-associated anogenital cancer. Sampling was carried out from a patient who underwent chemoradiotherapy. The gene calls are TRBV5-6 and TRBJ1-6; TRBD1 might be the D (5 bases). The CDR3 loop reads CASSLGAQTVLNSPLHF. In DNA form, the CDR3 reads TGTGCCAGCAGCTTGGGGGCTCAGACAGTTCTTAATTCACCCCTCCACTTT. The variable domain in full, completed from reference TRBV5-6 and TRBJ1-6, reads DAGVTQSPTHLIKTRGQQVTLRCSPKSGHDTVSWYQQALGQGPQFIFQYYEEEERQRGNFPDRFSGHQFPNYSSELNVNALLLGDSALYLCASSLGAQTVLNSPLHFGNGTRLTVT.